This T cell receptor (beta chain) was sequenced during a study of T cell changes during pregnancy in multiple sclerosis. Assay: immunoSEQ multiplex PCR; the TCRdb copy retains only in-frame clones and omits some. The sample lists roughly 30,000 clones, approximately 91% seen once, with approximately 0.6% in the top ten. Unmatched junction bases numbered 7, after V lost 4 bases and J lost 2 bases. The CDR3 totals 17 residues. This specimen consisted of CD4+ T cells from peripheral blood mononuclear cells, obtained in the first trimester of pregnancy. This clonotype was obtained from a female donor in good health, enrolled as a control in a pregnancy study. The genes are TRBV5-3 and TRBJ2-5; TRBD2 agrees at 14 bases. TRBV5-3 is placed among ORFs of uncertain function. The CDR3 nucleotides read TGTGCCAGAAGCGAGCCGGGACTAGCGGGAGTACAAGAGACCCAGTACTTC. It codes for CARSEPGLAGVQETQYF.